This T cell receptor beta chain was sequenced during a study of PD-1 blockade in classical Hodgkin lymphoma. About this clone: Its antigen is not identified.

Generated by immunoSEQ multiplex PCR, the TCRdb table keeps only in-frame clones and is missing some. The sample lists roughly 50,000 clones; 80% were seen once. With V trimmed by 7 bases and J by 2 bases, 5 bases remained unmatched. Germline lookup yields CDR1 SGHTA and CDR2 FQGNSA. The CDR3 contains 15 residues. The study, taken as a whole, reports: Undefined causes, possibly disease activity or prior therapy, underlie the repertoire differences. Among the patients, those starting nivolumab under 1 year after ASCT were excluded.

Every patient had relapsed following autologous stem cell transplantation, and cohorts differed in brentuximab vedotin exposure. The specimen comprised peripheral blood mononuclear cells (PBMCs), sampled before the second cycle of nivolumab. The TCR was taken from a human donor with classical Hodgkin lymphoma. This rearrangement joins TRBV7-2 to TRBJ1-6; 7 nucleotides line up with TRBD1. CDR3 region: CASTRDSAYNSPLHF. For the CDR3, the DNA is TGTGCCAGCACCCGGGACAGCGCCTATAATTCACCCCTCCACTTT.